This T cell receptor (beta chain) was recorded in a study of T cells in localized non-small cell lung cancer. The germline CDR1 and CDR2 sequences are MNHNY and SVGAGI (reference sequence). The CDR3 covers 13 residues. V was cut by 6 bases and J by 5 bases, with 13 bases left in between. Whole-study results and caveats: Compared with tumor, uninvolved adjacent lung displayed greater T cell clonality, ranking highest overall. Analysis by sequencing included only one tumor region, so heterogeneity remains possible. There were a median 57 of the top 100 tumor clones appearing in adjacent lung. Longer survival (overall) was linked to higher T cell density in blood.

Assay used: immunoSEQ multiplex PCR; TCRdb lists only in-frame clones, some missing. The sample has more than 70,000 clones; 84% are singletons. On this clone: Its antigen is still unknown.

Sequencing used peripheral blood, obtained before any cancer treatment. The V call is TRBV6-6, the J call TRBJ1-1, with D perhaps matching TRBD1 (6 bases). The TCR was taken from a man aged 40-75 years with stage I lung adenocarcinoma. The CDR3 DNA follows: TGTGCCAGCAGGCAACAGGGTTGGACTGAAGCTTTCTTT. It is translated as CASRQQGWTEAFF.